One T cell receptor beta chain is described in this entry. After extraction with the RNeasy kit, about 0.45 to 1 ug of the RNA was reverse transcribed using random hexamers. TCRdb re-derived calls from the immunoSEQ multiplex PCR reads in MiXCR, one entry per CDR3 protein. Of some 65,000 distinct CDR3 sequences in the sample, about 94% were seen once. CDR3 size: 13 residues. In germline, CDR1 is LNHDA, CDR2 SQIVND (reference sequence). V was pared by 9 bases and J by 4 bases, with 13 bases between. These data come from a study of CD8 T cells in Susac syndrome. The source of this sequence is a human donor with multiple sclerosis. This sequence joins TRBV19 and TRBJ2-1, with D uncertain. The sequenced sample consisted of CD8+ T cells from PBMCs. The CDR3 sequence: CASGRSMYNEQFF. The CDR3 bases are TGTGCCAGCGGGCGCTCGATGTACAATGAGCAGTTCTTC.